The 8 T cell receptor beta chains below were found in one sample sequenced in a study of T cell responses to AZD1222 COVID-19 vaccine. Repertoires were generated with immunoSEQ multiplex PCR, while TCRdb's copy carries only in-frame clones and drops some. The sample yields fewer than 200,000 clones, roughly nine tenths seen once. The material was peripheral blood, obtained 28 days after the second AZD1222 dose. The receptor set was obtained from an adult who received the AZD1222 COVID-19 vaccine.

The CDR3 DNA is TGTGCCAGCAGCGTCTTTTCTACGGGACTAGCGGGAGCCAATGAGCAGTTCTTC. Protein product: CASSVFSTGLAGANEQFF. V usage is TRBV11-2 and J usage is TRBJ2-1; 14 nucleotides agree with TRBD2. CDR1 and CDR2 from the germline V gene are SGHAT and FQNNGV. This CDR3 is 18 amino acids long. V dropped 5 bases and J dropped 6; count of bases not matched to a gene: 12.

This rearrangement joins TRBV19 to TRBJ2-2; no definite D call. This CDR3 has 17 amino acids. Germline V gene data show CDR1 as LNHDA and CDR2 as SQIVND (reference sequence). V lost 5 bases and J 0 bases, leaving 16 bases between the germline ends. CDR3 nucleotides: TGTGCCAGTAGTTTGGGGTTTCGTTCACCGAACACCGGGGAGCTGTTTTTT. Its protein is CASSLGFRSPNTGELFF.

The rearrangement joins TRBV5-1 to TRBJ1-1; 9 bases map to TRBD1. Germline CDR1 reads SGHRS; CDR2 reads YFSETQ. CDR3 length: 14 amino acids. V lost 3 bases to trimming and J lost 11 bases; unmatched junction nucleotides: 11. The CDR3 spells CASSSRNPGQGAFF. Here the CDR3 DNA reads TGCGCCAGCAGCTCGAGGAACCCGGGACAGGGCGCTTTCTTT.

V is TRBV3-1 (or the pseudogene TRBV3-2) and J is TRBJ2-3; TRBD2 agrees at 15 bases. Germline CDR1 and CDR2: LGHDT and YNNKEL (reference sequence). This CDR3 spans 19 amino acids. Trimming took 4 bases from V and 3 from J; bases not matched to a gene: 11. CDR3 in amino acids: CASSLPSGTSGRRTDTQYF. The CDR3 DNA follows: TGTGCCAGCAGCCTACCCTCCGGGACTAGCGGGAGGAGGACAGATACGCAGTATTTT.

This chain links TRBV24-1 with TRBJ1-4; D unresolved. V lost 4 bases and J lost 0, with 14 bases in between. The CDR3 is made up of 17 amino acids. Germline assignment: CDR1 KGHDR and CDR2 SFDVKD. CDR3: CATSESLNGATNEKLFF. The CDR3 DNA is TGTGCCACCAGTGAATCCTTAAACGGGGCAACTAATGAAAAACTGTTTTTT.

The J gene is TRBJ2-3, the V gene TRBV10-3; D call uncertain. This CDR3 has 14 residues. Germline V lookup: CDR1 ENHRY, CDR2 SYGVKD. The ends were cut back, 3 bases at V and 2 bases at J, with 9 bases in the middle. CDR3 nucleotides: TGTGCCATCAGTGATGGCATAACCACAGATACGCAGTATTTT. Protein sequence: CAISDGITTDTQYF.

The gene calls are TRBV4-3 and TRBJ1-2, with TRBD1 identical over 8 bases. The germline V gene has CDR1 LGHNA and CDR2 YSLEER. V was clipped by 6 bases and J by 0 bases; unmatched bases: 6. The CDR3 is 15 amino acids. CDR3 protein: CASSPDRASNYGYTF. The CDR3 nucleotides read TGCGCCAGCAGTCCGGACAGGGCCTCTAACTATGGCTACACCTTC.

This sequence joins TRBV11-1 and TRBJ1-2; 12 bases map to TRBD1. Trimming cost V 3 bases and J 8 bases; bases outside gene matches: 4. The CDR3 has 14 residues. CDR1 is SGHAT and CDR2 is FQDESV in the germline V gene (reference sequence). The CDR3 here is CASSLGQGAMGYTF. The CDR3 bases are TGTGCCAGCAGCTTGGGACAGGGGGCAATGGGCTACACCTTC.